This entry lists 14 T cell receptor beta chains sequenced from one sample in a study of CD8 T cells in ankylosing spondylitis. TCRdb recomputed calls from the 5' RACE reads with MiXCR, one row per CDR3 protein. The data contain 250,000 or so distinct CDR3 sequences, roughly 10% of them seen just once; the ten biggest clones take up less than 3%. The source material was blood, either unsorted or a sorted T cell fraction (not recorded which). The origin of the receptors is a male donor with ankylosing spondylitis or in good health (not recorded which).

The J gene is TRBJ2-5, the V gene TRBV11-1, with unresolved D. The germline CDR1 and CDR2 sequences are SGHAT and FQDESV (reference sequence). Trimming left V 1 base short and J 2 bases short, with 14 bases between. The CDR3 is 16 amino acids. The CDR3 DNA reads TGTGCCAGCAGCTTAGGCCCAGCCCAAGCGCAAGAGACCCAGTACTTC. Translated: CASSLGPAQAQETQYF.

This clonotype was counted at least ten times. V gene TRBV5-1 combines with J gene TRBJ2-7; D possibly corresponds to TRBD2 (5 bases). Looked up from germline, CDR1 is SGHRS and CDR2 is YFSETQ. V was trimmed by 4 bases and J by 0 bases, leaving 17 bases between them. CDR3 length equals 16 residues. This chain's CDR3 is CASSLLGLSSSYEQYF. In DNA form, the CDR3 reads TGCGCCAGCAGCCTACTCGGACTTTCCAGCTCCTACGAGCAGTACTTC.

This clonotype was seen at least ten times. The V call is TRBV7-9, the J call TRBJ2-2, with D unresolved. Trimming stripped 5 bases from V and 9 bases from J, with 10 bases between. Per germline, CDR1 SEHNR and CDR2 FQNEAQ (reference sequence). The CDR3 loop spans 12 amino acids. CDR3 nucleotide sequence: TGTGCCAGCAGCGTCTCGGCCCGGGAGCTGTTTTTT. It yields the protein CASSVSARELFF.

The V gene is TRBV4-1, the J gene TRBJ2-1, with TRBD2 identical over 10 bases. The ends lost 1 base at V and 0 bases at J; junction bases unmatched: 12. This CDR3 has 20 amino acids. CDR1 and CDR2 from the germline V gene are MGHRA and YSYEKL. The CDR3 coding sequence is TGCGCCAGCAGCCAAGGAAAGTTGACTAGCGGGCTCCCCTCCTACAATGAGCAGTTCTTC. This encodes CASSQGKLTSGLPSYNEQFF.

This clonotype was observed at least ten times. This chain uses TRBV5-1 with TRBJ1-1; a weak D match, TRBD1 (5 bases). The CDR3 contains 14 residues. Germline V gene data show CDR1 as SGHRS and CDR2 as YFSETQ. V was cut by 4 bases and J by 0 bases, with 10 bases left in between. The CDR3 DNA follows: TGCGCCAGCAGCACTGGGGGGATGAACACTGAAGCTTTCTTT. Residues: CASSTGGMNTEAFF.

This clonotype was recorded many times. This rearrangement joins TRBV5-1 to TRBJ1-1; tentatively, D is TRBD1 (6 bases). The CDR3 spans 15 residues. Trimming stripped 0 bases from V and 0 bases from J, with 9 bases between. Germline lookup yields CDR1 SGHRS and CDR2 YFSETQ. CDR3 amino acids: CASSLVGQLNTEAFF. The DNA of the CDR3 is TGCGCCAGCAGCTTGGTCGGACAGCTGAACACTGAAGCTTTCTTT.

This clonotype was observed many times. The chain carries TRBV6-5 and TRBJ1-2; the D is unclear. V was shortened by 2 bases and J by 4 bases, with 11 bases between the two germline ends. In germline, CDR1 is MNHEY, CDR2 SVGAGI. The CDR3 extends over 14 amino acids. CDR3 DNA sequence: TGTGCCAGCAGTTACGACCCCGGGCCCTATGGCTACACCTTC. Translated: CASSYDPGPYGYTF.

This chain uses TRBV6-1 with TRBJ1-5; TRBD1 is a possible D gene (5 bases). The germline gives CDR1 MNHNS, CDR2 SASEGT. This CDR3 comprises 15 residues. Trimming cost V 7 bases and J 0 bases, with 13 bases left between them. CDR3 bases: TGTGCCAGCATGGGGGTTGGGGTTAGCAATCAGCCCCAGCATTTT. It yields the protein CASMGVGVSNQPQHF.

This clonotype was seen many times. The chain carries TRBV21-1 and TRBJ2-7; TRBD1 is the table's D call and was not checked against the DNA. TRBV21-1 is a documented pseudogene. This CDR3 is 16 amino acids long. Here the CDR3 reads CASSKVQGAFSYEQYF. The CDR3 DNA sequence: TGTGCCAGCAGCAAAGTTCAGGGGGCTTTCTCCTACGAGCAGTACTTC.

This clonotype was recorded at least ten times. This sequence joins TRBV20-1 and TRBJ2-7; 13 bases match TRBD2. The CDR3 spans 14 residues. V dropped 3 bases and J dropped 4; count of bases not matched to a gene: 3. Germline assignment: CDR1 DFQATT and CDR2 SNEGSKA (reference sequence). CDR3 loop: CSARTSGRIYEQYF. The DNA of the CDR3 is TGCAGTGCTAGGACTAGCGGGAGGATTTACGAGCAGTACTTC.

This clonotype was counted ten times or more. This rearrangement joins TRBV7-8 to TRBJ2-1; a possible D gene is TRBD1 (5 bases). V lost 3 bases and J lost 2, with 26 bases in between. The length of the CDR3 is 20 residues. Germline V gives CDR1 SGHVS, CDR2 FQNEAQ. This CDR3 reads CASSFLIRSLNPGTYNEQFF. DNA of the CDR3: TGTGCCAGCAGCTTCCTTATTAGGTCCCTTAATCCAGGGACCTACAATGAGCAGTTCTTC.

This clonotype was picked up many times. J is TRBJ1-4 and V is TRBV5-1; D uncertain. This CDR3 is 15 amino acids long. Trimming shortened V by 0 bases and J by 5 bases, and 11 bases separated the two germline ends. Germline CDR1 is SGHRS and CDR2 is YFSETQ. This CDR3 is CASSLVGERNEKLFF. The CDR3 region has the DNA TGCGCCAGCAGCTTGGTGGGTGAGCGGAATGAAAAACTGTTTTTT.

This CDR3 is CAVPAFSSYEQYF. CDR3 nucleotides: TGCGCCGTCCCAGCGTTCAGCTCCTACGAGCAGTACTTC. The V call is TRBV23-1, the J call TRBJ2-7, with D uncertain. TRBV23-1 is placed among ORFs of uncertain function. CDR3 size: 13 residues. Deletions cut 11 bases from V and 0 bases from J, with 14 bases between.

This clonotype has more than one count but fewer than ten. Given a much more abundant clone one base away, this may be a read error. The chain combines TRBV7-9 with TRBJ2-3; D ambiguous. This CDR3 region has 11 residues. CDR1 SEHNR and CDR2 FQNEAQ come from the germline V gene (reference sequence). The CDR3 region is CVSSSSDTQYF. DNA for the CDR3: TGTGTCAGCAGCAGTTCAGATACGCAGTATTTT.